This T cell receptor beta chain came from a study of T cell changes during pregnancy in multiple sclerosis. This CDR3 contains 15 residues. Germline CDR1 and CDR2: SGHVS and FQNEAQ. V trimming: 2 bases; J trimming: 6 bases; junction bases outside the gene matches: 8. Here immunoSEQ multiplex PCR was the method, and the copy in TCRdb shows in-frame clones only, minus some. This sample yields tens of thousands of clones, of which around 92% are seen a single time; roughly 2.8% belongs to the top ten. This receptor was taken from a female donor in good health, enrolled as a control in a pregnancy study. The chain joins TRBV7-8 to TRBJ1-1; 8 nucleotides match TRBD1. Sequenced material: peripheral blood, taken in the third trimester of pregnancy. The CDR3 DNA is TGTGCCAGCAGCTTATCTAGGACAGGGATGGCTGAAGCTTTCTTT. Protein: CASSLSRTGMAEAFF. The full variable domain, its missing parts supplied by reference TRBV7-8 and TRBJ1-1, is GAGVSQSPRYKVAKRGQDVALRCDPISGHVSLFWYQQALGQGPEFLTYFQNEAQLDKSGLPSDRFFAERPEGSVSTLKIQRTQQEDSAVYLCASSLSRTGMAEAFFGQGTRLTVV.